Shown below are 15 T cell receptor beta chains from a single sample sequenced in a study of T cell responses to AZD1222 COVID-19 vaccine. The table came from immunoSEQ multiplex PCR; TCRdb's copy has only in-frame clones and leaves some out. The data hold roughly 250,000 clones, with over 90% observed a single time. The sequenced sample was peripheral blood, obtained on day 0 of AZD1222 vaccination. Every receptor here comes from an adult in good health.

The rearrangement links TRBV6-6 to TRBJ1-1; D gene ambiguous. V lost 0 bases to trimming and J lost 5 bases, with 10 bases between them. Germline V gives CDR1 MNHNY, CDR2 SVGAGI (reference sequence). The CDR3 is made up of 14 amino acids. This CDR3 reads CASSYSPGDTEAFF. The CDR3 nucleotides read TGTGCCAGCAGTTACTCCCCCGGGGATACTGAAGCTTTCTTT.

For this clone: The sample holds other DNA sequences that translate to the same CDR3. This CDR3 is CASSYSGGYGYTF. The CDR3, as DNA: TGTGCCAGCAGTTACTCGGGTGGCTATGGCTACACCTTC. This chain links TRBV6-5 with TRBJ1-2, with D uncertain. The CDR3 has 13 amino acids. Trimming removed 0 bases from V and 4 bases from J, with 6 bases in between. Germline lookup yields CDR1 MNHEY and CDR2 SVGAGI.

The V call is TRBV28, the J call TRBJ2-6; D may match TRBD1 or TRBD2 (6 bases each). This CDR3 has 16 amino acids. Germline-derived CDR1 and CDR2 are MDHEN and SYDVKM. V gave up 2 bases and J gave up 2 bases, with 10 bases separating them. The CDR3 DNA reads as TGTGCCAGCAGTTTAGGGGGGCCGCCTGGGGCCAACGTCCTGACTTTC. Protein: CASSLGGPPGANVLTF.

This clone was counted once. CDR3 DNA sequence: TGTGCCAGCAGCTTCAAGGAAAGAAACACCATATATTTT. Amino acid sequence: CASSFKERNTIYF. The chain links TRBV7-9 to TRBJ1-3; no firm D call. V lost 3 bases, J lost 5 bases, and 8 bases lay in between. This CDR3 contains 13 residues. Per the germline V gene, CDR1 is SEHNR and CDR2 is FQNEAQ (reference sequence).

This chain links TRBV5-1 with TRBJ2-7; no clear D. This CDR3 is built from 12 residues. Germline V CDR1 and CDR2: SGHRS, YFSETQ. V lost 0 bases, J lost 4 bases, and 5 bases lay in between. The CDR3 DNA sequence: TGCGCCAGCAGCTTGGTTCCTTACGAGCAGTACTTC. Translating it yields CASSLVPYEQYF.

The rearrangement joins TRBV6-5 to TRBJ2-5; D is ambiguous. Germline loops: CDR1 MNHEY, CDR2 SVGAGI. The CDR3 has 15 residues. Trimming took 0 bases from V and 4 from J, leaving 12 bases between them. Here the CDR3 reads CASSYSRSTRETQYF. DNA of the CDR3: TGTGCCAGCAGTTACTCGCGCTCGACGCGAGAGACCCAGTACTTC.

The rearrangement joins TRBV4-1 to TRBJ1-1; 9 nucleotides agree with TRBD1. V was clipped by 1 base and J by 2 bases; unmatched bases: 14. This CDR3 comprises 19 residues. Germline CDR1 is MGHRA and CDR2 is YSYEKL. DNA for the CDR3: TGCGCCAGCAGCCAAGCCCCCCGTGATACAGGGGGCATAAACACTGAAGCTTTCTTT. Its protein is CASSQAPRDTGGINTEAFF.

This clone has only one observation. This chain connects TRBV5-1 to TRBJ2-2; no definite D call. Trimming took off 0 bases at V and 2 bases at J, with 14 bases between the two ends. The germline CDR1 and CDR2 sequences are SGHRS and YFSETQ. The CDR3 runs 17 residues. The CDR3, as DNA: TGCGCCAGCAGCTTGGGTTTCACGGTGCCCAACACCGGGGAGCTGTTTTTT. It encodes CASSLGFTVPNTGELFF.

The chain links TRBV9 to TRBJ1-1; D is ambiguous. Trimming took off 4 bases at V and 6 bases at J, with 19 bases between the two ends. Germline V lookup: CDR1 SGDLS, CDR2 YYNGEE. The CDR3 covers 15 residues. The CDR3 spells CASSTYTGVGAEAFF. The DNA of the CDR3 is TGTGCCAGCAGCACCTATACCGGGGTTGGGGCTGAAGCTTTCTTT.

The chain couples TRBV2 to TRBJ1-3, with 10 nucleotides matching TRBD1. Germline assignment: CDR1 SNHLY and CDR2 FYNNEI. The CDR3 is made up of 18 amino acids. J gave up 0 bases and V 5 bases, and 10 bases lay outside the gene matches. The CDR3 DNA reads TGTGCCAGCAGTTGGGGACAGGGGCCATCATTCTCTGGAAACACCATATATTTT. Its protein is CASSWGQGPSFSGNTIYF.

CDR3 loop: CASLRGVNTEAFF. The CDR3 bases are TGTGCCAGCCTCAGGGGAGTTAACACTGAAGCTTTCTTT. The rearrangement uses TRBV18 and TRBJ1-1; the D gene is possibly TRBD1 (6 bases). The germline gives CDR1 KGHSH, CDR2 LQKENI. This CDR3 is 13 amino acids long. V lost 8 bases, J lost 2 bases, and 12 bases lay in between.

V is TRBV19 and J is TRBJ2-7; D perhaps matches TRBD1 (6 bases). The CDR3 consists of 13 residues. Germline CDR1 reads LNHDA; CDR2 reads SQIVND (reference sequence). Between the trimmed V and J ends, which lost 5 bases and 6 bases, there was a span of 14 bases. CDR3 residues: CASSETGHGEQYF. CDR3 DNA sequence: TGTGCCAGTAGTGAGACAGGACACGGCGAGCAGTACTTC.

The chain recombines TRBV18 with TRBJ1-2; D uncertain. The CDR3 spans 14 residues. V dropped 1 base and J dropped 4 bases, with 10 bases sitting between them. The germline gives CDR1 KGHSH, CDR2 LQKENI. The CDR3 coding sequence is TGTGCCAGCTCACCACTTCCGGAGTCCTATGGCTACACCTTC. Encoded protein: CASSPLPESYGYTF.

The V gene is TRBV5-4, the J gene TRBJ2-7; TRBD1 matches at 9 bases. Germline V CDR1 and CDR2: SGHNT, YYREEE (reference sequence). Trimming took 4 bases from V and 2 from J; bases not matched to a gene: 4. This CDR3 is 14 amino acids long. In nucleotides, the CDR3 is TGTGCCAGCAGCCCAAGACAGGGGGCCTACGAGCAGTACTTC. It translates to CASSPRQGAYEQYF. Drawing the rest from reference TRBV5-4 and TRBJ2-7, the complete variable domain is ETGVTQSPTHLIKTRGQQVTLRCSSQSGHNTVSWYQQALGQGPQFIFQYYREEENGRGNFPPRFSGLQFPNYSSELNVNALELDDSALYLCASSPRQGAYEQYFGPGTRLTVT.

J is TRBJ2-1 and V is TRBV12-3 or TRBV12-4, with D possibly called TRBD1 or TRBD2 (5 bases each). The V end lost 6 bases, the J end lost 6 bases, and 12 bases lay between the germline ends. CDR3 length equals 13 residues. The CDR3 region has the DNA TGTGCCAGCAGGCTGGGACGTCTCAATGAGCAGTTCTTC. Translation: CASRLGRLNEQFF.